The next 13 T cell receptor beta chains were all read from a single sample in a study of shared T cell receptors in the human thymus. Data came from immunoSEQ multiplex PCR; TCRdb stores just in-frame clones and leaves some out. The data show approximately 660,000 clones, with more than 75% seen just once and around 0.0099% held by the top ten. In addition, the sample was reused for a study of human thymus T cells.

The sample consisted of thymocytes. Receptors originate from a boy younger than two with a congenital heart defect.

The rearrangement uses TRBV30 and TRBJ1-3, with D possibly being TRBD1 (6 bases). CDR1 is GTSNPN, CDR2 SVGIG, per germline (reference sequence). There are 15 residues in the CDR3. Trimming pared 2 bases from V and 2 bases from J, leaving 13 bases between. The CDR3 region is CAWSWIQGTGNTIYF. The CDR3 DNA is TGTGCCTGGAGTTGGATCCAGGGGACTGGAAACACCATATATTTT.

This chain joins TRBV4-3 and TRBJ2-7, with TRBD2 identical over 7 bases. Germline V CDR1 and CDR2: LGHNA, YSLEER. The CDR3 has 17 residues. V was pared by 2 bases and J by 5 bases, with 15 bases of the junction left unmatched. CDR3 in DNA: TGCGCCAGCAGCCAAATCATCAAGCGGGAAGGTTTACACGAGCAGTACTTC. It specifies CASSQIIKREGLHEQYF.

The rearrangement uses TRBV7-9 and TRBJ2-3; D is possibly TRBD2 (5 bases). Germline CDR1 is SEHNR and CDR2 is FQNEAQ (reference sequence). V lost 2 bases to trimming and J lost 1 base, with 13 bases between them. The CDR3 is made up of 16 amino acids. The CDR3 region is CASSLRNRLCTDTQYF. The CDR3 bases are TGTGCCAGCAGCTTAAGAAACAGACTATGCACAGATACGCAGTATTTT.

The chain couples TRBV4-2 to TRBJ2-5, with 11 bases lining up with TRBD2. This CDR3 is 17 amino acids long. Germline CDR1 LGHNA, CDR2 YNFKEQ. Losses at the gene ends were 2 bases for V and 2 bases for J; bases not matched to a gene: 7. In nucleotides, the CDR3 is TGTGCCAGCAGCCAAAGTAGCGGGAGGGCCGGACAAGAGACCCAGTACTTC. This sequence encodes CASSQSSGRAGQETQYF.

The chain has TRBV4-2 and TRBJ2-6; TRBD1 matches at 7 bases. The germline V gene has CDR1 LGHNA and CDR2 YNFKEQ. V was pared by 1 base and J by 0 bases, with 9 bases of the junction left unmatched. The CDR3 consists of 19 residues. The CDR3 region is CASSQVTGQPSSGANVLTF. CDR3 DNA sequence: TGTGCCAGCAGCCAAGTTACGGGACAGCCCTCCTCTGGGGCCAACGTCCTGACTTTC.

The chain joins TRBV11-2 to TRBJ2-1, with 14 bases lining up with TRBD2. Germline assignment: CDR1 SGHAT and CDR2 FQNNGV. The CDR3 spans 12 residues. The CDR3 reads CVGTSGSNEQFF. The CDR3 coding sequence is TGTGTGGGGACTAGCGGGAGCAATGAGCAGTTCTTC.

The chain combines TRBV11-2 with TRBJ2-7; TRBD2 matches 9 bases. The trim removed 3 bases at V and 3 bases at J, leaving 18 bases unmatched. CDR3 length: 19 amino acids. Per the germline V gene, CDR1 is SGHAT and CDR2 is FQNNGV. The CDR3 DNA reads as TGTGCCAGCAGCTTGGGTCATGGGACAGCTTTAGCGGGGGTCTACGAGCAGTACTTC. Protein sequence: CASSLGHGTALAGVYEQYF.

The chain carries TRBV4-1 and TRBJ2-3; 7 bases align to TRBD2. Per germline, CDR1 MGHRA and CDR2 YSYEKL. This CDR3 is 17 amino acids long. V lost 0 bases to trimming and J lost 3 bases; unmatched junction nucleotides: 9. Here the CDR3 reads CASSQDVNGRRTDTQYF. The CDR3 region has the DNA TGCGCCAGCAGCCAAGATGTGAACGGGAGGCGAACAGATACGCAGTATTTT.

The V gene is TRBV6-4, the J gene TRBJ2-3; D gene unclear. V was clipped by 3 bases and J by 2 bases, with 9 bases between them. The V gene's germline CDR1 is MRHNA and CDR2 SNTAGT. The CDR3 is made up of 14 amino acids. The CDR3 nucleotides are TGTGCCAGCAGTGAGCGCGGTACCACAGATACGCAGTATTTT. Protein product: CASSERGTTDTQYF.

This clone was seen just once. The rearrangement links TRBV5-1 to TRBJ2-7; D possibly corresponds to TRBD2 (5 bases). Germline-derived CDR1 and CDR2 are SGHRS and YFSETQ. Trimming took off 7 bases at V and 6 bases at J, with 23 bases between the two ends. The CDR3 totals 15 residues. This CDR3 is CASPTRQLEVIEQYF. The DNA of the CDR3 is TGCGCCAGCCCCACTAGGCAGCTTGAGGTTATCGAGCAGTACTTC.

As for this clone: A junction boundary mismatches the germline segment, possibly from a read error. The rearrangement uses TRBV4-2 and TRBJ1-2; possibly TRBD1 for D (5 bases). The CDR3 has 16 residues. The germline V gene has CDR1 LGHNA and CDR2 YNFKEQ. CDR3 bases: TGTACCAGCAGCCAAGACAGAGGCAGGGAGGCCTATGGCTACACCTTC. Amino acids: CTSSQDRGREAYGYTF.

The chain carries TRBV10-3 and TRBJ2-2; D gene unclear. Germline-derived CDR1 and CDR2 are ENHRY and SYGVKD. V shed 3 bases and J shed 9 bases, with 8 bases lying between them. The CDR3 length is 12 residues. CDR3 in amino acids: CAISELARELFF. In nucleotides, the CDR3 is TGTGCCATCAGTGAATTGGCCCGGGAGCTGTTTTTT.

The gene calls are TRBV28 and TRBJ2-5, with D possibly matching TRBD2 (6 bases). V lost 5 bases and J 2 bases, leaving 27 bases between the germline ends. The CDR3 consists of 19 residues. The germline gives CDR1 MDHEN, CDR2 SYDVKM. This CDR3 is CASSKPPGLRHFQQETQYF. The CDR3 DNA is TGTGCCAGCAGTAAACCCCCGGGACTCCGACACTTCCAACAAGAGACCCAGTACTTC.